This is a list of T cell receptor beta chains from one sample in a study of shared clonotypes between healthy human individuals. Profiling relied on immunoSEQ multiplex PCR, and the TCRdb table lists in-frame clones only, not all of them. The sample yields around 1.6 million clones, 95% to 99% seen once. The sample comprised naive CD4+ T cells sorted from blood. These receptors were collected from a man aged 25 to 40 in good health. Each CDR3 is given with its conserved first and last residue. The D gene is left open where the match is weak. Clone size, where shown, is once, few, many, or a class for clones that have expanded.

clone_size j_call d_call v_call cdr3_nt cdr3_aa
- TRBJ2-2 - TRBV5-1 TGCGCCAGCAGCGACACAGGGCTCCAGGGCGGGGAGCTGTTTTTT CASSDTGLQGGELFF
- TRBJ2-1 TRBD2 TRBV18 TGTGCCAGCTCACCACTTCGGGGGGGCAATGAGCAGTTCTTC CASSPLRGGNEQFF
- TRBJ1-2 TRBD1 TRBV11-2 TGTGCCAGCAGCGACCCTCGGGCAGGGGGCGCGGATGGCTACACCTTC CASSDPRAGGADGYTF
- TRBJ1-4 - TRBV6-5 TGTGCCAGCCGCCGGGACACAACTAATGAAAAACTGTTTTTT CASRRDTTNEKLFF
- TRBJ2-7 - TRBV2 TGTGCCAGTTTTGACCTAACAGGGTCTGAGGAGCAGTACTTC CASFDLTGSEEQYF
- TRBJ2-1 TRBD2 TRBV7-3 TGTGCCAGCAGCCGGGGACTAGCGGCATACAATGAGCAGTTCTTC CASSRGLAAYNEQFF
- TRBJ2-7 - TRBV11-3 TGTGCCAGCAGCTTAGTGAAGCGGCCCTCCTACGAGCAGTACTTC CASSLVKRPSYEQYF
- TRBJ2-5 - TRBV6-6 TGTGCCAGCAGTTACTCGGGGGCCTCCCAAGAGACCCAGTACTTC CASSYSGASQETQYF
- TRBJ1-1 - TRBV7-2 TGTGCCAGCAGCTTAGGACAGAACACTGAAGCTTTCTTT CASSLGQNTEAFF
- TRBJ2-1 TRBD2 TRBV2 TGTGCCAGCAGTGTGGCTAGCGGGCCCCACAATGAGCAGTTCTTC CASSVASGPHNEQFF
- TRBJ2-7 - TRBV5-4 TGTGCCAGCAGCTTCACAGGGAGGTACGAGCAGTACTTC CASSFTGRYEQYF
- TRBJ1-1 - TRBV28 TGTGCCAGCAGCCTCTCCTTAGGGGCCCGCGGGGTTGAAGCTTTCTTT CASSLSLGARGVEAFF
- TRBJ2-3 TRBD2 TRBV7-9 TGTGCCAGCAGCAAATCCCTAGCGGGAGGGCCCTCCACAGATACGCAGTATTTT CASSKSLAGGPSTDTQYF
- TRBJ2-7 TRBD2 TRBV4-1 TGCGCCAGCAGCCAAAGGGCCCTAAGGGGACTAGCGGGAGAAACCTACGAGCAGTACTTC CASSQRALRGLAGETYEQYF
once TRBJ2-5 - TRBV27 TGTGCCAGCAGAGGATTACTACTGTCGGAGACCCAGTACTTC CASRGLLLSETQYF
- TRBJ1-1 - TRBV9 TGTGCCAGCAGCGTAGAGGGTGGGACTGAAGCTTTCTTT CASSVEGGTEAFF
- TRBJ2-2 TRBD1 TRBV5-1 TGCGCCAGCAGCTTGGGACAGGGCATCGGGGAGCTGTTTTTT CASSLGQGIGELFF
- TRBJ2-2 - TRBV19 TGTGCCAGTAGTATTTTGTCAAGGCCGAACACCGGGGAGCTGTTTTTT CASSILSRPNTGELFF
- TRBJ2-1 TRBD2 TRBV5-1 TGCGCCAGCAGCTTGGGACTAGCGCGACCATACAATGAGCAGTTCTTC CASSLGLARPYNEQFF
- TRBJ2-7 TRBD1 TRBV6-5 TGTGCCACCAGAGGACAGGGGAACTCCTACGAGCAGTACTTC CATRGQGNSYEQYF
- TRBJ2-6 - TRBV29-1 TGCAGCGTTGGGCACTCTGGGGCCAACGTCCTGACTTTC CSVGHSGANVLTF
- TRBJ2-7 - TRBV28 TGTGCCAGCAGTTTAGCGAACGAGCAGTACTTC CASSLANEQYF
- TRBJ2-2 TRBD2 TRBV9 TGTGCCAGCAGCTCCCATCAACTAGCGGGGAACACCGGGGAGCTGTTTTTT CASSSHQLAGNTGELFF
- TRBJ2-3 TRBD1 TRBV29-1 TGCAGCGTAGACAGGGGGATTGATACGCAGTATTTT CSVDRGIDTQYF
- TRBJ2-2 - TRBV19 TGTGCCAGTAGTATAGTGGGCGGAGTGAACACCGGGGAGCTGTTTTTT CASSIVGGVNTGELFF
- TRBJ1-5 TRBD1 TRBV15 TGTGCCACCAGCAGAGAAAGTCAGGGGGGCCTTGAAAAGCATTTT CATSRESQGGLEKHF
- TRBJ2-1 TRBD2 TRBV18 TGTGCCAGCTCACCGTCAGGGGGCTTGACTAGCGGGAGGAATGAGCAGTTCTTC CASSPSGGLTSGRNEQFF
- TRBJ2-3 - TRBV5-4 TGTGCCAGCAGCTTGCTGCGGTCAACAGATACGCAGTATTTT CASSLLRSTDTQYF
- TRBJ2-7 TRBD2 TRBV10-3 TGTGCCATCAGCCTTAGCGGGATTTTAAGCGAGCAGTACTTC CAISLSGILSEQYF
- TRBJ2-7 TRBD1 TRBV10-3 TGTGCCATCAGTTGGGACAGCTTGGGCGAGCAGTACTTC CAISWDSLGEQYF
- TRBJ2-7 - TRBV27 TGTGCCAGCAGTTTAGACAGGGGAGGGTACGAGCAGTACTTC CASSLDRGGYEQYF
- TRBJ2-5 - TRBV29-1 TGCAGCGTCTCCGCCGAGACTAGGGGGACCCAGTACTTC CSVSAETRGTQYF
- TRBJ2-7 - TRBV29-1 TGCAGCGGGGGCAGTGGAGCCTACGAGCAGTACTTC CSGGSGAYEQYF
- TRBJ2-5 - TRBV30 TGTGCCTGGAGTGTACTGGCAGGGATACAAGAGACCCAGTACTTC CAWSVLAGIQETQYF
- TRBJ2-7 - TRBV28 TGTGCCAGCAGTTTGATGGGACTCCAAACCTACGAGCAGTACTTC CASSLMGLQTYEQYF
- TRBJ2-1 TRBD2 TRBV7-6 TGTGCCAGCAGCGCTCGGACTAGCGGGATCTATGAGCAGTTCTTC CASSARTSGIYEQFF
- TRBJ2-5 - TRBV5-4 TGTGCCAGCAGCTTGATCAACAACCAAGAGACCCAGTACTTC CASSLINNQETQYF
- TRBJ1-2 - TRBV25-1 TGTGCCAGCAGTGGTCTTGCGGATGGCTACACCTTC CASSGLADGYTF
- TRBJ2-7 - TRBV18 TGTGCCAGCTCACCATGGGACCGCGACTACGAGCAGTACTTC CASSPWDRDYEQYF
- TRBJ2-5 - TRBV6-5 TGTGCCAGCAGTTACTCGAGAAGTGGCTACCAAGAGACCCAGTACTTC CASSYSRSGYQETQYF
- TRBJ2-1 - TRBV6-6 TGTGCCAGCAGTTGGCGCGAAGGGCGCAATGAGCAGTTCTTC CASSWREGRNEQFF
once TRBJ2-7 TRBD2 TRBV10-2 TGCGCCAGCAGTGCTCTAGCGGGAGTCTACGAGCAGTACTTC CASSALAGVYEQYF
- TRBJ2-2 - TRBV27 TGTGCCAGCAGTCCCTACAGGGCATTCACCGGGGAGCTGTTTTTT CASSPYRAFTGELFF
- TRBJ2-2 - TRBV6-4 TGTGCCAGCAGTCGGGGCCCGCCGGGGGAGCTGTTTTTT CASSRGPPGELFF
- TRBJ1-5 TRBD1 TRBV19 TGTGCCAGTAGTACAGGGGGTCAGCCCCAGCATTTT CASSTGGQPQHF